This entry is about one T cell receptor (beta chain). Its antigen remains unidentified. One base away there is no much larger clone; base qualities are not given. The sample comes from a study of blood T cell repertoires in COVID-19 (dated by TCRdb to about 2020). About the study as a whole: Collaborator samples came from the United States, Italy and Spain and covered acute and convalescent phases of COVID-19. The samples were drawn from the first 160 participants of the ongoing ImmuneRACE study and from 950 to 1,500 subjects provided by 6 global collaborators. Deeply sampled blood TCRbeta repertoires from subjects exposed to, actively infected with, or recovered from COVID-19 were included in the dataset. The material from the prospective study consisted of cDNA or gDNA derived from T cells, B-cell-depleted T cells, or PBMCs. The repertoires were made available in a free public database intended to serve as a resource for research on the immune response to SARS-CoV-2. HLA class I and class II types, where available, came from metadata supplied by the sample provider rather than from assay-based typing. The sample metadata nearly always contained a de-identified subject ID, COVID-19 status, age in years and sex.

The paper's findings and limits, for the study overall: How much clinical and demographic metadata was included differed by source and by participant, and the metadata was provided uncurated.

Collaborating institutions collected whole blood in K2EDTA tubes following their own protocols. For TCRbeta analysis, collaborators shipped samples in one of three forms: frozen whole blood, isolated PBMCs, or DNA extracted from either of those sample types. The immunoSEQ Assay, a bias-controlled multiplex PCR, was used to amplify TCRbeta CDR3 regions from genomic DNA. The original pipeline was this. Nucleated cell counts per sample were estimated from amplification of reference gene primers within the assay. Sequence reads were collapsed and filtered to measure the absolute abundance of every unique TCRbeta CDR3 rearrangement. For each sample, productive Simpson clonality was calculated as the square root of Simpson's diversity index over productive rearrangements. TCRdb mirrors the immuneACCESS table, restricted to in-frame sequences. Some clones are absent from its copies; in checked studies, under half trace to an unresolved V gene, and the reason for the others is unknown. V, J and clone size derive from that table, while D and trimming were established from the DNA sequence. Present in this sample are roughly 500,000 clones, 75% to 90% of which were seen just once. 3% to 3.5% of the sample comes from the top ten.

The sample taken for sequencing was peripheral blood. This TCR was recovered from a human donor in a cohort sampled during active COVID-19.

Here the CDR3 is given as CASSPPQGPPRGEQYF. The DNA sequence reads TGTGCCAGCTCACCACCACAGGGGCCTCCACGGGGAGAGCAGTACTTC. This chain is built from TRBV18 and TRBJ2-7; 7 junctional bases match TRBD1. V trim: 0 bases; J trim: 7 bases; unmatched bases: 12. The CDR3, cysteine through phenylalanine, is 16 amino acids long. This entry keeps only the CDR3 DNA: 48 bases, framed from base 1. As encoded in the germline V gene, CDR1 is KGHSH while CDR2 is LQKENI.